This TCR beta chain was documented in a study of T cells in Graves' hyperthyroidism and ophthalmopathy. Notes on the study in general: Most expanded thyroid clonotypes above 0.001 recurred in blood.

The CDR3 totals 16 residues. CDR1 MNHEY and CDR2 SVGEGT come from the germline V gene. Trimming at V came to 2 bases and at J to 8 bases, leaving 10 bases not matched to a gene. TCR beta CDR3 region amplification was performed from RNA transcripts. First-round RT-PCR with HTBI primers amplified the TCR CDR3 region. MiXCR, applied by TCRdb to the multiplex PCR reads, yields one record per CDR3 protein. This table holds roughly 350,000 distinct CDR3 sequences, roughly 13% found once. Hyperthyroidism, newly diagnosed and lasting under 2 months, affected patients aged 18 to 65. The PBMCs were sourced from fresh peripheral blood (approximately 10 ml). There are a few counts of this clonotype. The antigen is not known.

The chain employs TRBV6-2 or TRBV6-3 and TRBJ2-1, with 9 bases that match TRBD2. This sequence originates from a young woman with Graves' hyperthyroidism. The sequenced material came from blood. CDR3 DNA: TGTGCCAGCAGTTACCTGAGCGGGAGGACGAGGTATGAGCAGTTCTTC. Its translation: CASSYLSGRTRYEQFF.